This entry lists 25 T cell receptor beta chains sequenced from one sample in a study of blood T cell repertoires in COVID-19. Produced via immunoSEQ multiplex PCR; TCRdb's table is partial and in-frame only. The sample contains some 50,000 clones, 80% to 90% of which appear only once. Material for sequencing was peripheral blood. The receptors shown here come from a man aged 50 or older with acute or convalescent COVID-19.

The rearrangement links TRBV6-5 to TRBJ2-5; 8 bases match TRBD2. The CDR3 is 15 residues long. The trim removed 6 bases at V and 5 bases at J, leaving 11 bases unmatched. CDR1 and CDR2 (germline): MNHEY, SVGAGI. The chain's CDR3 is CASSLTQRGWETQYF. CDR3 nucleotide sequence: TGTGCCAGCAGCCTTACTCAGCGGGGGTGGGAGACCCAGTACTTC.

The chain combines TRBV18 with TRBJ2-3; 10 bases are shared with TRBD2. The CDR3 loop spans 15 amino acids. Germline-derived CDR1 and CDR2 are KGHSH and LQKENI. V lost 5 bases, J lost 6 bases, and 8 bases stayed unmatched. The CDR3 sequence: CASSSLAGVGDTQYF. In DNA form, the CDR3 reads TGTGCCAGCTCAAGCCTAGCGGGAGTTGGGGATACGCAGTATTTT.

In its sample, this clone was seen once. CDR3 residues: CASSTQAYRPYEQYF. Here the CDR3 DNA reads TGTGCCAGCAGTACCCAGGCTTATCGGCCCTACGAGCAGTACTTC. The chain is built from TRBV11-2 and TRBJ2-7, with unresolved D. Per germline, CDR1 SGHAT and CDR2 FQNNGV. There are 15 residues in the CDR3. V was trimmed by 6 bases and J by 2 bases, leaving 17 bases between them.

The rearrangement links TRBV9 to TRBJ1-4; D perhaps matches TRBD1 (5 bases). V was pared by 0 bases and J by 4 bases, with 13 bases between. This CDR3 contains 16 residues. CDR1 SGDLS and CDR2 YYNGEE come from the germline V gene. CDR3 region: CASSVAGLSSNEKLFF. The CDR3 DNA reads as TGTGCCAGCAGCGTAGCGGGACTATCTAGTAATGAAAAACTGTTTTTT.

The chain carries TRBV7-3 and TRBJ2-1, with 8 bases aligning to TRBD2. Germline V gene sequence: CDR1 SGHTA, CDR2 FQGTGA. Trimming removed 1 base from V and 4 bases from J; junction bases left unmatched: 6. CDR3 length equals 16 residues. CDR3 nucleotide sequence: TGTGCCAGCAGCTTAATGGGACTAGGGGAGTACAATGAGCAGTTCTTC. It translates to CASSLMGLGEYNEQFF.

The chain couples TRBV7-2 to TRBJ2-3, with D perhaps matching TRBD1 (6 bases). Germline lookup yields CDR1 SGHTA and CDR2 FQGNSA. Trimming left V 2 bases short and J 6 bases short, with 15 bases between. The CDR3 is 15 residues long. CDR3 sequence reads: CASSLQGRNLDTQYF. In DNA form, the CDR3 reads TGTGCCAGCAGCTTACAGGGGCGGAATTTGGATACGCAGTATTTT.

This chain uses TRBV7-8 with TRBJ2-6; 12 bases match TRBD2. After removal of 4 bases from V and 1 base from J, the junction contained 8 bases not matched to a gene. CDR1 is SGHVS, CDR2 FQNEAQ, per germline. The CDR3 extends over 19 amino acids. The CDR3 bases are TGTGCCAGCAGCTCCAGACTAGCGGGGGCCCTATCTGGGGCCAACGTCCTGACTTTC. Its translation is CASSSRLAGALSGANVLTF.

The chain has TRBV7-3 and TRBJ2-1; D unresolved. Germline V gives CDR1 SGHTA, CDR2 FQGTGA. V was clipped by 5 bases and J by 7 bases, with 15 bases between them. CDR3 length: 14 amino acids. The chain's CDR3 is CASSPEAGRNEQFF. CDR3 sequence (DNA): TGTGCCAGCAGCCCCGAGGCCGGTCGGAATGAGCAGTTCTTC.

V usage is TRBV4-2 and J usage is TRBJ2-3, with TRBD2 matching 11 bases. Germline lookup yields CDR1 LGHNA and CDR2 YNFKEQ. The ends lost 5 bases at V and 5 bases at J; junction bases unmatched: 9. The CDR3 consists of 16 residues. The CDR3 DNA reads as TGTGCCAGCAGCGTCGGAGGGCTAGCGGGGGGAGATACGCAGTATTTT. Translating gives CASSVGGLAGGDTQYF.

The V and J genes are TRBV29-1 and TRBJ1-2; possible D gene TRBD1, 5 bases. Germline V gene lookup returns CDR1 SQVTM and CDR2 ANQGSEA. The CDR3 extends over 13 amino acids. Trimming stripped 4 bases from V and 2 bases from J, with 11 bases between. The CDR3 DNA reads TGCAGCGTTGGACAGTCGGAAAACTATGGCTACACCTTC. Its protein product is CSVGQSENYGYTF. Variable domain in full (rest from reference TRBV29-1 and TRBJ1-2): SAVISQKPSRDICQRGTSLTIQCQVDSQVTMMFWYRQQPGQSLTLIATANQGSEATYESGFVIDKFPISRPNLTFSTLTVSNMSPEDSSIYLCSVGQSENYGYTFGSGTRLTVV.

This rearrangement joins TRBV7-6 to TRBJ2-2, with 13 nucleotides matching TRBD2. Germline CDR1 SGHVS, CDR2 FNYEAQ. J was trimmed by 2 bases and V by 6 bases; bases with no gene match: 6. This CDR3 is built from 17 residues. CDR3 nucleotides: TGTGCCAGCAGTCCGACTAGCGGGGGGACTAACACCGGGGAGCTGTTTTTT. This codes for CASSPTSGGTNTGELFF.

V and J are TRBV10-2 and TRBJ1-1, with no clear D. V shed 6 bases and J shed 2 bases, with 10 bases lying between them. The germline gives CDR1 WSHSY, CDR2 SAAADI. The CDR3 spans 13 residues. The CDR3: CASRYEPNTEAFF. CDR3 nucleotide sequence: TGCGCCAGCAGGTACGAGCCTAACACTGAAGCTTTCTTT.

This sequence joins TRBV9 and TRBJ2-7; 9 nucleotides match TRBD2. CDR3 length equals 19 residues. The J segment lost 2 bases and the V segment lost 0 bases, leaving 15 bases of the junction unmatched. Per the germline V gene, CDR1 is SGDLS and CDR2 is YYNGEE. CDR3 DNA sequence: TGTGCCAGCAGCGTAGCTACGCGTGGTAGCGGGAGAGGTCCCTACGAGCAGTACTTC. Its protein is CASSVATRGSGRGPYEQYF.

The gene calls are TRBV5-6 and TRBJ2-1; 11 bases map to TRBD2. The germline CDR1 and CDR2 sequences are SGHDT and YYEEEE. J lost 8 bases, V lost 1 base, and 5 bases had no gene match. The CDR3 spans 15 residues. CDR3 protein: CASSLYTSGSDEQFF. The CDR3 bases are TGTGCCAGCAGCTTGTACACTAGCGGGAGTGATGAGCAGTTCTTC.

The J gene is TRBJ1-5, the V gene TRBV4-2; TRBD1 might be the D (5 bases). Germline V gene data show CDR1 as LGHNA and CDR2 as YNFKEQ. V was cut by 4 bases and J by 4 bases, with 11 bases left in between. The CDR3 is 14 residues long. The CDR3 sequence is CASSPVGGNQPQHF. CDR3 sequence (DNA): TGTGCCAGCAGCCCCGTCGGGGGGAATCAGCCCCAGCATTTT.

The chain couples TRBV11-2 to TRBJ1-1; no reliable D call. The CDR3 runs 13 residues. V was cut by 8 bases and J by 0 bases, with 10 bases left in between. CDR1 is SGHAT and CDR2 is FQNNGV in the germline V gene. Here the CDR3 DNA reads TGTGCCAGCCTACTCGACATGAACACTGAAGCTTTCTTT. Translating gives CASLLDMNTEAFF.

In its sample, this clone was seen once. This chain links TRBV4-2 with TRBJ1-2, with D hard to call. Germline assignment: CDR1 LGHNA and CDR2 YNFKEQ. The CDR3 has 15 amino acids. The V and J ends lost 0 bases and 5 bases respectively, with 13 bases between them. In DNA, the CDR3 is TGTGCCAGCAGCCAAGAAACTGCGGCTGATTATGGCTACACCTTC. Amino acid sequence: CASSQETAADYGYTF.

This chain connects TRBV29-1 to TRBJ2-7; perhaps TRBD1 as D (7 bases). This CDR3 comprises 12 residues. V was shortened by 7 bases and J by 3 bases, with 13 bases between the two germline ends. Germline CDR1 SQVTM, CDR2 ANQGSEA. The CDR3 protein is CSAGGTDYEQYF. As DNA, the CDR3 is TGCAGCGCTGGGGGGACAGACTACGAGCAGTACTTC.

The CDR3 sequence: CASSLMGAGNEQFF. In nucleotides, the CDR3 is TGTGCCAGCAGCTTAATGGGCGCGGGGAATGAGCAGTTCTTC. The rearrangement uses TRBV11-3 and TRBJ2-1; perhaps TRBD2 as D (6 bases). CDR1 SGHNT and CDR2 YENEEA come from the germline V gene. The germline V and J ends were trimmed by 2 bases and 7 bases, with 12 bases remaining between them. The CDR3 length is 14 residues.

The chain combines TRBV2 with TRBJ1-2; TRBD1 matches 10 bases. V lost 10 bases to trimming and J lost 5 bases; unmatched junction nucleotides: 10. Germline V gives CDR1 SNHLY, CDR2 FYNNEI. The CDR3 has 14 amino acids. The CDR3 nucleotides read TGTGCCATGAGCCGGGACAGGGGCCGTTATGGCTACACCTTC. Translated, it gives CAMSRDRGRYGYTF.

V gene TRBV9 combines with J gene TRBJ1-2; D is unresolved. Per the germline V gene, CDR1 is SGDLS and CDR2 is YYNGEE. V was clipped by 0 bases and J by 6 bases, with 12 bases between them. This CDR3 is built from 14 residues. CDR3 in amino acids: CASSVDSREHGYTF. CDR3 bases: TGTGCCAGCAGCGTAGATTCGCGGGAACATGGCTACACCTTC.

This clone turned up a few times. The J gene is TRBJ1-2, the V gene TRBV7-3; 9 bases fit TRBD1. The CDR3 length is 15 residues. The V gene end was trimmed by 2 bases and the J gene end by 2 bases; junction bases not matched to a gene: 3. Germline lookup yields CDR1 SGHTA and CDR2 FQGTGA. CDR3 DNA sequence: TGTGCCAGCAGCTTAGGCGGACAGGGGAACTATGGCTACACCTTC. Amino acid sequence: CASSLGGQGNYGYTF. The full variable domain, with the rest looked up from reference TRBV7-3 and TRBJ1-2, is GAGVSQTPSNKVTEKGKYVELRCDPISGHTALYWYRQSLGQGPEFLIYFQGTGAADDSGLPNDRFFAVRPEGSVSTLKIQRTERGDSAVYLCASSLGGQGNYGYTFGSGTRLTVV.

This sequence joins TRBV29-1 and TRBJ1-2, with D possibly being TRBD1 (6 bases). This CDR3 spans 12 amino acids. V was shortened by 6 bases and J by 3 bases, with 11 bases between the two germline ends. CDR1 and CDR2 from the germline V gene are SQVTM and ANQGSEA. CDR3 sequence (DNA): TGCAGCGTCGAGGGGGGGTACTATGGCTACACCTTC. Protein: CSVEGGYYGYTF.

J is TRBJ1-1 and V is TRBV21-1; the table's TRBD1 call for D was not verified on the DNA. TRBV21-1 is shown as a pseudogene. The CDR3 has 11 amino acids. As DNA, the CDR3 is TGTGCCAGCAGCAAAGCAGGGGCCGCTTTCTTT. The encoded protein is CASSKAGAAFF.

This clone has only a few counts. V usage is TRBV24-1 and J usage is TRBJ1-2; 8 nucleotides align to TRBD1. CDR1 is KGHDR, CDR2 SFDVKD, per germline. The CDR3 is 13 residues long. V lost 4 bases to trimming and J lost 7 bases; unmatched junction nucleotides: 4. CDR3 residues: CATSDSDRGGYTF. DNA for the CDR3: TGTGCCACCAGTGACTCTGACAGGGGTGGCTACACCTTC.